Presented here are 15 T cell receptor beta chains from one specimen sequenced in a study of cytomegalovirus exposure and HLA in healthy donors. A multiplex PCR was run with 60 Vbeta primers and 13 Jbeta primers. Profiled with immunoSEQ multiplex PCR; TCRdb holds only in-frame clones, not every one. The sample contains 100,000 to 150,000 clones, approximately 80% of which appear only once. The sample taken for sequencing was PBMCs. These receptors all come from a male donor in good health and CMV-seropositive.

This rearrangement joins TRBV28 to TRBJ2-3; TRBD2 might be the D (5 bases). Germline V CDR1 and CDR2: MDHEN, SYDVKM. The CDR3 has 12 residues. V was cut by 2 bases and J by 11 bases, with 11 bases left in between. The CDR3 loop reads CASSLNLAEQYF. For the CDR3, the DNA is TGTGCCAGCAGTTTAAACCTAGCAGAGCAGTATTTT. Drawing the rest from reference TRBV28 and TRBJ2-3, the complete variable domain is DVKVTQSSRYLVKRTGEKVFLECVQDMDHENMFWYRQDPGLGLRLIYFSYDVKMKEKGDIPEGYSVSREKKERFSLILESASTNQTSMYLCASSLNLAEQYFGPGTRLTVL.

The chain combines TRBV14 with TRBJ2-7; tentative D call: TRBD1 (6 bases). Trimming shortened V by 1 base and J by 7 bases, and 26 bases separated the two germline ends. The CDR3 has 18 amino acids. From germline, CDR1 is SGHDN and CDR2 FVKESK. CDR3 loop: CASSQGPLGALNLWEQYF. In DNA, the CDR3 is TGTGCCAGCAGCCAAGGACCTCTGGGGGCGCTTAATCTGTGGGAGCAGTACTTC.

The chain combines TRBV5-1 with TRBJ2-3; possibly TRBD2 for D (6 bases). The germline V and J ends were trimmed by 0 bases and 1 base, with 9 bases remaining between them. CDR3 length equals 15 residues. Germline V lookup: CDR1 SGHRS, CDR2 YFSETQ. In nucleotides, the CDR3 is TGCGCCAGCAGCTTGGACGGGGGAGGCACAGATACGCAGTATTTT. Its protein product is CASSLDGGGTDTQYF.

The rearrangement links TRBV6-5 to TRBJ2-3; no firm D call. Germline CDR1 reads MNHEY; CDR2 reads SVGAGI. V lost 4 bases, J lost 0 bases, and 8 bases lay in between. The CDR3 has 14 residues. CDR3 region: CASSSSTSTDTQYF. Here the CDR3 DNA reads TGTGCCAGCAGTTCGAGTACTAGCACAGATACGCAGTATTTT.

The chain carries TRBV28 and TRBJ2-1, with TRBD2 matching over 10 bases. V trimming: 7 bases; J trimming: 7 bases; junction bases outside the gene matches: 13. This CDR3 has 16 residues. Looked up from germline, CDR1 is MDHEN and CDR2 is SYDVKM. The CDR3 DNA reads TGTGCCAGCACCCCCGGGGGAACTAGCGGGAAGAATGAGCAGTTCTTC. It translates to CASTPGGTSGKNEQFF.

The chain is built from TRBV6-1 and TRBJ2-5, with D perhaps matching TRBD2 (5 bases). The DNA end favors TRBJ2-7, so the J call may be wrong. Germline CDR1 and CDR2: MNHNS and SASEGT. This CDR3 comprises 16 residues. The CDR3 reads CASSEEGARISYEQYF. CDR3 in DNA: TGTGCCAGCAGTGAAGAGGGAGCGCGTATCTCCTACGAGCAGTACTTC.

The chain uses TRBV28 and TRBJ2-3, with 7 bases lining up with TRBD2. The germline V gene encodes CDR1 MDHEN and CDR2 SYDVKM. The CDR3 loop spans 15 amino acids. Germline trimming cut 7 bases from V and 4 bases from J; bases unmatched to any gene: 11. Written as DNA, the CDR3 is TGTGCCAGCACCCTGTGGGGGAGGGCCTCAGATACGCAGTATTTT. Translating gives CASTLWGRASDTQYF.

The V call is TRBV28, the J call TRBJ2-7; perhaps TRBD2 as D (5 bases). In germline, CDR1 is MDHEN, CDR2 SYDVKM. V lost 9 bases, J lost 3 bases, and 12 bases lay in between. The length of the CDR3 is 12 residues. CDR3 loop: CASGGNRYEQYF. The CDR3 DNA follows: TGTGCCAGTGGAGGCAATCGCTACGAGCAGTACTTC.

The V and J genes are TRBV28 and TRBJ2-5; D unclear. CDR3 size: 11 residues. Germline CDR1 is MDHEN and CDR2 is SYDVKM. The germline V and J ends were trimmed by 7 bases and 5 bases, with 8 bases remaining between them. The CDR3 region is CASTTRETQYF. CDR3 DNA: TGTGCCAGCACTACCCGGGAGACCCAGTACTTC.

This clone has more than one count but fewer than ten. V usage is TRBV6-1 and J usage is TRBJ2-5; tentatively, D is TRBD1 (6 bases). CDR3 length: 14 residues. Germline V gives CDR1 MNHNS, CDR2 SASEGT. V was cut by 5 bases and J by 4 bases, with 14 bases left in between. The CDR3 nucleotides are TGTGCCAGCAGTTCCACAGGGACGAGAGAGACCCAGTACTTC. Amino acids: CASSSTGTRETQYF.

V usage is TRBV29-1 and J usage is TRBJ2-3, with 8 bases identical to TRBD1. CDR1 is SQVTM, CDR2 ANQGSEA, per germline. CDR3 length equals 14 residues. V shed 7 bases, J shed 4 bases, and the junction held 10 bases outside the gene matches. The CDR3, as DNA: TGCAGCGCTACCGGACAGGGAGGCGCAGATACGCAGTATTTT. It translates to CSATGQGGADTQYF.

The CDR3 region has the DNA TGTGCCAGCAGCGTACATCCGGACAGGAACACTGAAGCTTTCTTT. Its protein is CASSVHPDRNTEAFF. The chain uses TRBV9 and TRBJ1-1; possible D gene TRBD1, 6 bases. This CDR3 spans 15 amino acids. Germline assignment: CDR1 SGDLS and CDR2 YYNGEE. Deletions cut 1 base from V and 1 base from J, with 11 bases between.

This clone was picked up one time. This chain joins TRBV5-1 and TRBJ2-3; 10 nucleotides agree with TRBD2. The CDR3 extends over 17 amino acids. Germline assignment: CDR1 SGHRS and CDR2 YFSETQ. V shed 4 bases and J 5 bases; nucleotides not matched to a gene: 13. In DNA, the CDR3 is TGCGCCAGCAGCCCGGGCCTGACTAGCGGGTATCAAGATACGCAGTATTTT. Translating gives CASSPGLTSGYQDTQYF.

There are a few counts of this clone. The V gene is TRBV5-1, the J gene TRBJ2-2, with 7 bases lining up with TRBD2. J was trimmed by 0 bases and V by 8 bases; bases with no gene match: 16. In germline, CDR1 is SGHRS, CDR2 YFSETQ. This CDR3 spans 18 amino acids. CDR3 protein: CASKKLATTNANTGELFF. The DNA of the CDR3 is TGCGCCAGTAAAAAACTAGCGACGACGAACGCGAACACCGGGGAGCTGTTTTTT.

CDR3 sequence reads: CASSLLGGNEQFF. CDR3 in DNA: TGTGCCAGCAGCTTATTAGGCGGGAATGAGCAGTTCTTC. The chain employs TRBV7-9 and TRBJ2-1, with D tentatively TRBD2 (5 bases). V was clipped by 2 bases and J by 7 bases, with 9 bases between them. The CDR3 sequence is 13 residues long. Germline CDR1 and CDR2: SEHNR and FQNEAQ (reference sequence).